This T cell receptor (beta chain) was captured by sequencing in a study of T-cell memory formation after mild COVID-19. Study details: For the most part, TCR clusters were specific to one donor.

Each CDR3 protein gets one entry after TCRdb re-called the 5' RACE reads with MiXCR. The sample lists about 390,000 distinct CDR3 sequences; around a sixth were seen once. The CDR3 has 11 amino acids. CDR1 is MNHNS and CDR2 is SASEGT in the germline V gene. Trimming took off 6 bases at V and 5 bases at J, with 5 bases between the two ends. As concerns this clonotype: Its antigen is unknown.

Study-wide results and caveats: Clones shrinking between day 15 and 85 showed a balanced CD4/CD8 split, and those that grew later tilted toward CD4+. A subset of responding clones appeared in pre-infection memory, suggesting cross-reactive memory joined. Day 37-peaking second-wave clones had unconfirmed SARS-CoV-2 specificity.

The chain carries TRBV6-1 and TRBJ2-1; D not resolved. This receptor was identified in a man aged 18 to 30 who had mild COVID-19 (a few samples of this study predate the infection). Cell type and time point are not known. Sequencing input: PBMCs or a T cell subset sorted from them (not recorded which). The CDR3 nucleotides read TGTGCCAGCAGGGAAAACAATGAGCAGTTCTTC. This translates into CASRENNEQFF.